The rows below give T cell receptor beta chains drawn from one sample of a study of tumor-infiltrating lymphocytes in primary liver carcinoma. TCRdb reprocessed the multiplex PCR reads via MiXCR and lists one record per CDR3 protein. The table records tens of thousands of distinct CDR3 sequences, approximately 69% of them present only once. The sequenced sample consisted of tumor-adjacent normal liver tissue. Receptors originate from a man aged 35 to 55 with primary liver carcinoma and hepatitis B virus infection. Each CDR3 is given with its conserved first and last residue. Fields, in order: J gene, D gene, clone size, V gene, CDR3 protein, CDR3 DNA. D genes are given only for firm matches. Size is stated for part of the rows, as once, few or many counts, or as a class when the clone is expanded.

>TRBJ2-7|TRBD1|.|TRBV5-1
CASSFGWTGGGEQYF
TGCGCCAGTAGTTTTGGATGGACAGGGGGCGGCGAGCAGTACTTC
>TRBJ2-5|.|.|TRBV6-5
CASSIGGTKYF
TGTGCCAGCAGTATTGGTGGTACCAAGTACTTC
>TRBJ2-7|.|.|TRBV5-1
CASSGDSVFEQYF
TGCGCCAGCAGCGGGGACTCAGTATTCGAGCAATACTTC
>TRBJ1-4|.|.|TRBV6-5
CASSYSRGTNEKLYF
TGTGCCAGCAGTTACTCCCGGGGGACTAACGAAAAACTGTATTTT
>TRBJ2-1|.|.|TRBV10-3
CAITESGQEQFF
TGTGCCATCACTGAGTCGGGACAAGAGCAATTCTTC
>TRBJ2-7|.|.|TRBV4-1
CAISQETRTIYEQYF
TGCGCCATCAGCCAAGAGACCAGGACTATCTACGAGCAGTACTTT
>TRBJ2-3|.|.|TRBV6-2/TRBV6-3
CAGSLDSYSNQPQYF
TGTGCCGGCAGTTTGGACAGTTATAGTAATCAGCCCCAGTATTTT
>TRBJ1-5|.|.|TRBV11-2
CATSLEMGGNQHQHF
TGTGCCACCAGCTTAGAGATGGGGGGCAATCAGCATCAGCATTTT
>TRBJ2-1|.|many|TRBV7-9
CASSLGSYNEQFF
TGTGCCAGCAGCTTAGGCTCCTACAATGAGCAGTTCTTC
>TRBJ2-7|TRBD2|many|TRBV29-1
CSTRTSGSYEQYF
TGCAGCACCCGGACTAGCGGGAGCTACGAGCAGTACTTC
>TRBJ2-7|.|.|TRBV11-2
CASNAGSSYEQYF
TGTGCCAGCAATGCGGGTAGCTCCTACGAACAGTACTTC
>TRBJ2-1|.|.|TRBV20-1
CSVRQFVSHNDQFF
TGCAGTGTACGTCAGTTTGTAAGCCACAATGATCAGTTCTTC
>TRBJ2-7|TRBD1|.|TRBV6-5
CASMRDRGHVQYF
TGTGCCAGCATGAGGGACAGGGGACACGTGCAGTACTTC
>TRBJ2-1|.|.|TRBV7-8
CANSSDFSGTYNEQFF
TGTGCCAACAGCTCTGACTTCAGTGGTACCTACAATGAGCAGTTCTTC
>TRBJ2-7|TRBD2|many|TRBV28
CASSLPGLGSYEQYF
TGTGCCAGCAGTTTACCGGGACTAGGATCCTACGAGCAGTACTTC
>TRBJ2-3|TRBD1|.|TRBV6-2/TRBV6-3
CASSLGGQPRDTQYF
TGTGCCAGTAGCCTAGGGGGACAGCCCCGAGATACGCAGTATTTT
>TRBJ1-2|.|.|TRBV10-2
CASSEDLVSRGSRRLGYGYTF
TGCGCCAGCAGTGAGGACTTAGTGTCGAGGGGTAGCCGAAGATTGGGTTACGGCTACACCTTC
>TRBJ1-2|.|.|TRBV5-5
CASSLMVYKANYGYTF
TGTGCCAGCAGCCTAATGGTGTACAAAGCTAACTATGGCTACACCTTC
>TRBJ2-1|TRBD2|.|TRBV7-8
CASSPGLAYYNEQFF
TGTGCCAGCAGCCCAGGACTAGCGTATTACAATGAGCAGTTCTTC
>TRBJ2-2|.|.|TRBV5-6
CASSSGLSPGELFF
TGTGCCAGCAGCTCTGGTCTTAGCCCCGGGGAGCTGTTTTTT
>TRBJ2-7|.|few|TRBV4-1
CASSQEIRQTHEQYF
TGCGCCAGCAGCCAAGAAATTCGACAGACTCACGAGCAATACTTC
>TRBJ2-2|.|.|TRBV12-3/TRBV12-4
CANSLRPGELFF
TGTGCTAACAGCCTTCGTCCCGGGGAGCTGTTTTTT
>TRBJ2-1|TRBD2|.|TRBV6-5
CASSYAGTIGTNEQFF
TGTGCCAGCAGTTACGCTGGGACTATCGGAACAAATGAGCAGTTCTTC
>TRBJ2-3|TRBD2|once|TRBV4-2
CTSSQVGGGSGGTDTQYF
TGTACCAGCAGTCAAGTTGGGGGTGGTAGCGGGGGGACAGATACGCAGTATTTT
>TRBJ2-1|.|.|TRBV6-6
CASSAALGALESNEQFF
TGTGCCAGCAGTGCCGCATTGGGGGCGTTAGAATCCAATGAGCAGTTCTTC
>TRBJ2-5|.|.|TRBV2
CASADYREKGEETQYF
TGTGCCAGCGCAGATTATAGGGAAAAAGGAGAAGAGACCCAGTACTTC
>TRBJ2-1|.|.|TRBV10-3
CAIHHDYEQFF
TGTGCCATTCATCATGACTATGAGCAGTTCTTC
>TRBJ2-7|TRBD1|.|TRBV6-2/TRBV6-3
CASSLRDRAHEHYF
TGCGCCAGCAGCCTCCGGGACAGGGCCCACGAGCATTACTTC
>TRBJ2-1|TRBD2|.|TRBV11-2
CDSSLDGRFSGTLYNEMFF
TGTGACAGCAGCTTAGATGGGCGATTCAGCGGGACCCTTTACAATGAGATGTTCTTC
>TRBJ2-1|.|.|TRBV11-2
CASSQRIRNELLF
TGTGCCAGCAGCCAACGAATACGCAATGAGCTGCTCTTC
>TRBJ2-7|.|many|TRBV6-5
CASSVPGAHEQYF
TGTGCCAGCAGTGTCCCGGGGGCCCACGAGCAGTACTTC